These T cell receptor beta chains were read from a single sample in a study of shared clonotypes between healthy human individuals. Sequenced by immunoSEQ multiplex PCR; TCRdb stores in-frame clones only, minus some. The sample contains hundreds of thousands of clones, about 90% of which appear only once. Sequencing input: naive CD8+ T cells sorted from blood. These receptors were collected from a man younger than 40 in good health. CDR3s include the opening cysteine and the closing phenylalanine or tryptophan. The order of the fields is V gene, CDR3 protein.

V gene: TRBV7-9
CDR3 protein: CASSLLTNEKLFF

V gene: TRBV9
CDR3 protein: CASTNKVVGDTQYF

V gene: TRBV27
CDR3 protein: CASNPKREADTQYF

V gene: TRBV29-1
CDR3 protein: CSVETTSGSYEQFF

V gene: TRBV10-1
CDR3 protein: CASSDGDRSIGQYF

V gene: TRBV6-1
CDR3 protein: CASQALNTGELFF

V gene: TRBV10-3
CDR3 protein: CAISERGSGSGPQETQYF

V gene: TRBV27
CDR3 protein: CASSLSHGAGGDEKLFF

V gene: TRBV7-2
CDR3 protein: CASSSRRLAQSEQYF

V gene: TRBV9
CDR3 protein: CASSVDPRHGESSGANVLTF

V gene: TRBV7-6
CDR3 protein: CASSPGVAGSYEQYF

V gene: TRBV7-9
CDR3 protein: CASSLRGSRTANINTQYF

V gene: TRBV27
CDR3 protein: CASSLLTGANYGYTF

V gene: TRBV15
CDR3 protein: CATSRDQGMVQETQYF

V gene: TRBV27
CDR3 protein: CASSSHQGAKEQYF

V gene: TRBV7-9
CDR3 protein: CASSSMNNEQFF

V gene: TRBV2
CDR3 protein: CASSTATNYGYTF

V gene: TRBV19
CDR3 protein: CASSREGALVYGYTF

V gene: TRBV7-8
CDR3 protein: CASSLGVTEAFF

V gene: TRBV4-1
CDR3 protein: CASRIVREGRDEQFF

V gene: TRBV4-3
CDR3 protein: CASSQTAGPSTDTQYF

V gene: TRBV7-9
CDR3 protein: CASSLAQGVNYGYTF

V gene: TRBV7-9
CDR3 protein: CASSLDTGELFF

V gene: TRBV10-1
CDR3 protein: CASSELKFSVEQFF

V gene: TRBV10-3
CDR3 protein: CAISDSRTTLNTEAFF

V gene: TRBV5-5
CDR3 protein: CASSFLAEASTDTQYF

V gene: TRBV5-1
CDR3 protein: CASAPGQGNTGELFF

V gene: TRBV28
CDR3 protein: CASSQIPTAGSGYTF

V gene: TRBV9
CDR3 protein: CASSPTGTTYEQYF

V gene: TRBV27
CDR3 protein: CASSLSDRTRDEQYF

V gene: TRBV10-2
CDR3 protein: CASSDTQAYEQYF

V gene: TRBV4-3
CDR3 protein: CASSQDSTRVYEQYF

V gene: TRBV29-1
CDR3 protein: CSAAGFGEKLFF

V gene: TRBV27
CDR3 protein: CASSEPSGRARNEQFF

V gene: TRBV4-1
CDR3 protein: CASSQDLFLAYPPGELFF

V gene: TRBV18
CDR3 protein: CASSPSGGATEAFF

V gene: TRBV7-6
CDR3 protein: CASSLPPKNTEAFF

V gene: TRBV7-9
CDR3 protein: CASHPGQGHQPQHF

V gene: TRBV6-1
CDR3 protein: CASSGSVGQETQYF

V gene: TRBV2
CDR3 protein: CASSGGLALIYIQYF

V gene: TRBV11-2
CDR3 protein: CASFGGRKTQYF

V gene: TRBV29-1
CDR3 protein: CSVEGTEAFF

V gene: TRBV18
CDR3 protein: CASSPSSDEQFF

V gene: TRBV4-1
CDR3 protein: CASSHSRSTDTQYF

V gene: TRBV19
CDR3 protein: CASSSPLGRTYNEQFF

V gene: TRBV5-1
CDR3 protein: CASSLGLAGDTNEQFF

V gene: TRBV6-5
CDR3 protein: CASRAGTGVYEQYF

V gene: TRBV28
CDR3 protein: CASTPGMGNQPQHF

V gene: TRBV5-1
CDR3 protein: CASSLSPGQVRSYEQYF